Reported below is one T cell receptor (beta chain). What it binds is unknown. Germline V gene sequence: CDR1 SEHNR, CDR2 FQNEAQ (reference sequence). Deletions cut 4 bases from V and 3 bases from J, with 16 bases between. This CDR3 is built from 16 residues. This table comes from immunoSEQ multiplex PCR, and its TCRdb copy is limited to in-frame clones, with some not included. The sample consists of 45,000 or so clones, 80% to 95% of them appearing once. The sample belongs to a study of cytomegalovirus exposure and HLA in healthy donors. Study conclusions and caveats: The finding came from a later analysis; first-cohort TCR clusters tended to co-occur in the roughly 120 validation repertoires.

The V gene is TRBV7-9, the J gene TRBJ1-3; D may be TRBD1 (6 bases). The clonotype was recovered from a woman between 18 and 29 years old in good health and CMV-seronegative. The specimen sequenced was PBMCs. The CDR3 sequence is CASSSEGGGYGNTIYF. CDR3 DNA sequence: TGTGCCAGCAGCTCCGAGGGGGGGGGATATGGAAACACCATATATTTT.